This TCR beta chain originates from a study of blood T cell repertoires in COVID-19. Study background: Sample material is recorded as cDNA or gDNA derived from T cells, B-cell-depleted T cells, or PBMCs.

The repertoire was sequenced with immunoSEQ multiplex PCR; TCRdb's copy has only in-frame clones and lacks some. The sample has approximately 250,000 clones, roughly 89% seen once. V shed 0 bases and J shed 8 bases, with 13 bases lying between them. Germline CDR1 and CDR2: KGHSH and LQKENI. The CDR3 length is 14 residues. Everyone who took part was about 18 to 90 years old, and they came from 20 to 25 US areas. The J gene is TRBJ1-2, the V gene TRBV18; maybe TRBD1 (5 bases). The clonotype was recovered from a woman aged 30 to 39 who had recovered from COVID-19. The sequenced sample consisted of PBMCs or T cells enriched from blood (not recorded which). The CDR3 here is CASSPPTTAWGYTF. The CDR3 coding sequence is TGTGCCAGCTCACCACCAACGACAGCCTGGGGCTACACCTTC.